One T cell receptor beta chain is described in this entry. This clone occurred once. Its antigen remains undetermined. There are no base qualities to consult, and no much larger clone falls within one base. Participants in the prospective study were aged roughly 18 to 100 years, lived in under 30 United States geographic areas, and enrolled through a virtual design. In the prospective study, participants were assigned to cohorts based on the clinical history participants reported in a screening survey and a study questionnaire. For ImmuneRACE Cohort 3, a participant was defined as recovered based on two consecutive negative NP/OP PCR tests, clearance by a healthcare professional, or resolution of symptoms. Mobile phlebotomists in the prospective study collected whole blood, serum and a nasopharyngeal or oropharyngeal swab from every participant. Participants in the prospective study had the option to provide additional blood draws and questionnaires over a roughly 2-month period. Blood samples from the prospective study were shipped frozen or at room temperature prior to DNA extraction.

TCRbeta CDR3 regions were amplified from genomic DNA by means of the immunoSEQ Assay, a bias-controlled multiplex PCR. Turning to the authors' computational methods: The number of nucleated cells in each sample was estimated by amplification of reference gene primers within the assay. To quantify the absolute abundance of each unique TCRbeta CDR3 rearrangement, sequence reads were collapsed and filtered. For each sample, productive Simpson clonality was calculated by taking the square root of Simpson's diversity index across productive rearrangements. TCRdb's version of the immuneACCESS table is confined to in-frame rearrangements and falls short of the full clone set. An unresolved V gene accounts for under half of the shortfall where checked; the remainder is of unknown origin. The V and J calls and the clone size are those of that table, but D and trimming were determined from the DNA. In all, the sample holds around 250,000 clones, and over 75% of those were seen once. Together, the top ten hold 15% of the sample.

The record originates from a study of blood T cell repertoires in COVID-19 (dated by TCRdb to 2019 to 2021). Notes on the research overall: Collaborator samples came from the United States, Italy and Spain and covered acute and convalescent phases of COVID-19. HLA class I and class II types, where available, came from metadata supplied by the sample provider rather than from assay-based typing. The repertoires were released in a freely available public database meant as a resource for research on the immune response to SARS-CoV-2. A de-identified subject ID, COVID-19 status, age in years and sex were almost always included in the sample metadata. The prospective study material was composed of cDNA or gDNA derived from T cells, B-cell-depleted T cells, or PBMCs. Subjects who had been exposed to COVID-19, were actively infected with it, or had recovered from it provided the deeply sampled blood TCRbeta repertoires that made up the dataset. The samples were drawn from the first 160 participants of the ongoing ImmuneRACE study and from under 1,500 subjects provided by 6 global collaborators.

V loses 5 bases of germline sequence and J loses 4 bases, and the interval between the two ends is 6 bases. Looking up the germline V gene (reference sequence) yields CDR1 DFQATT and CDR2 SNEGSKA. Counted from cysteine to phenylalanine, this CDR3 has 11 amino acids. Only the CDR3 portion is preserved as DNA: 33 bases, with reading frame beginning at the first base. General findings and caveats noted by the study authors: The quantity of clinical and demographic metadata differed by source and by participant and was supplied without curation.

The rearranged chain carries TRBV20-1 and TRBJ1-5; 6 matching bases give a weak D call of TRBD1. The source is a man aged 18-30 years who had recovered from COVID-19. The sequenced material came from PBMCs or T cells enriched from blood (not recorded which). CDR3 region: CSAGQNQPQHF. The nucleotide sequence reads TGCAGTGCTGGACAGAATCAGCCCCAGCATTTT.